The T cell receptor (beta chain) described here comes from a study of T cell responses to AZD1222 COVID-19 vaccine. Regarding the study as a whole: Among spike-specific TCRs, nearly half reportedly target unmutated variant regions. It was only after the peak T cell response that any repertoires were sampled. Spike-specific TCR breadth and depth went up after people got two AZD1222 doses. Donors in the cohort were predominantly white British and more often female, and clonal diversity was possibly underestimated.

This CDR3 region has 15 residues. Trimming stripped 4 bases from V and 3 bases from J, with 15 bases between. Germline lookup yields CDR1 MNHEY and CDR2 SMNVEV (reference sequence). A note on this clone: Antigen unknown.

Data came from immunoSEQ multiplex PCR; TCRdb stores just in-frame clones and leaves some out. The table has about 140,000 clones, roughly nine tenths seen once. The sequencing used peripheral blood, collected 28 days after the second AZD1222 dose. The source of this sequence is an adult who received the AZD1222 COVID-19 vaccine. The chain employs TRBV27 and TRBJ1-1; possibly TRBD1 for D (5 bases). CDR3 bases: TGTGCCAGCAGTTCGGGACTCTCGGGGTACACTGAAGCTTTCTTT. It translates to CASSSGLSGYTEAFF.